The T cell receptor (beta chain) described here comes from a study of blood T cell repertoires in COVID-19. Clones were read by immunoSEQ multiplex PCR, and TCRdb kept only the in-frame ones, dropping some. Of roughly 150,000 clones in the sample, approximately 88% were seen once. With 0 bases clipped from V and 0 bases from J, the junction kept 6 bases outside the gene matches. The CDR3 totals 17 residues. Germline lookup yields CDR1 GTSNPN and CDR2 SVGIG (reference sequence). The sequence was collected from a human donor in a cohort sampled during active COVID-19. Sequenced input: peripheral blood. V is TRBV30 and J is TRBJ1-1, with 11 bases matching TRBD1. The CDR3 loop reads CAWSVKGQGVMNTEAFF. DNA for the CDR3: TGTGCCTGGAGTGTGAAGGGACAGGGGGTTATGAACACTGAAGCTTTCTTT.